These T cell receptor beta chains were read from a single sample in a study of response to subunit inactivated influenza vaccine. TCRdb processed the RT-PCR reads anew with MiXCR; each CDR3 protein has one entry. Altogether 400,000 to 550,000 distinct CDR3 sequences are present, 25% being singletons, with the ten largest covering 1.9%. The sequencing used CD4+ T cells sorted from PBMCs, collected around 5 days after vaccination. The receptors here all came from a man aged 45 to 65 who received an inactivated influenza vaccine. CDR3s include the opening cysteine and the closing phenylalanine or tryptophan. D genes are given only for firm matches. Clone size is not always given. Where it is, it says once, few, many or a class for expanded clones.

size	V	D	J	CDR3	DNA
.	TRBV14	TRBD2	TRBJ2-1	CASSQVRSSGILRLIDEQFF	TGTGCCAGCAGCCAAGTTAGGTCTAGCGGGATTCTTCGCTTGATCGATGAGCAGTTCTTC
.	TRBV5-5	.	TRBJ2-1	CASSLRTEQFF	TGTGCCAGCAGCTTAAGGACTGAGCAGTTCTTC
.	TRBV28	.	TRBJ2-1	CALGGRTQFF	TGTGCCCTTGGAGGGAGAACTCAGTTCTTC
few	TRBV6-1	TRBD2	TRBJ2-2	CAARLAGGNTGELFF	TGTGCCGCCCGACTAGCGGGGGGGAACACCGGGGAGCTGTTTTTT
few	TRBV5-1	TRBD2	TRBJ2-6	CASSLNPSGADSGANVLTF	TGCGCCAGCAGCTTGAATCCTAGCGGGGCAGACTCTGGGGCCAACGTCCTGACTTTC
.	TRBV12-3/TRBV12-4	.	TRBJ1-4	CASSFRLANEKLFF	TGTGCCAGCAGCTTCAGGTTAGCTAATGAAAAACTGTTTTTT
.	TRBV6-4	.	TRBJ1-1	CASAFNSHADTEAFF	TGTGCCAGCGCGTTTAATTCCCATGCGGACACTGAAGCTTTCTTT
many	TRBV18	TRBD2	TRBJ2-7	CASSSRRPGLAPSYEQYF	TGTGCCAGCTCAAGCCGACGACCGGGACTAGCCCCATCATACGAGCAGTACTTC
.	TRBV3-1	.	TRBJ2-1	CASSQGRDNEQFF	TGTGCCAGCAGCCAAGGTAGGGATAATGAGCAGTTCTTC
.	TRBV28	TRBD1	TRBJ2-2	CASTKDRARTGELFF	TGTGCCAGTACCAAGGACAGGGCTCGCACCGGGGAGCTGTTTTTT
few	TRBV5-1	.	TRBJ1-1	CASSFPHSGVSTEAFF	TGCGCCAGCAGCTTCCCACATTCTGGGGTTAGCACTGAAGCTTTCTTT
few	TRBV12-3/TRBV12-4	.	TRBJ2-3	CASSVTDLFSTDTQYF	TGTGCCAGCAGTGTGACGGATCTCTTTTCCACAGATACGCAGTATTTT
.	TRBV24-1	TRBD1	TRBJ2-1	CATSDWGQSSSYNEQFF	TGTGCCACCAGTGATTGGGGACAGTCGAGCTCCTACAATGAGCAGTTCTTC
.	TRBV6-2/TRBV6-3	TRBD2	TRBJ2-1	CASRYRDYSSYNEQFF	TGTGCCAGCAGATACCGGGACTACAGCTCCTACAATGAGCAGTTCTTC
.	TRBV5-5	.	TRBJ2-1	CASSPRDEGAYNEQFF	TGTGCCAGCAGCCCAAGGGACGAGGGGGCCTACAATGAGCAGTTCTTC
few	TRBV4-2	.	TRBJ1-2	CASSQDQQASEDYGYTF	TGTGCCAGCAGCCAGGATCAACAGGCCTCAGAGGACTATGGCTACACCTTC
.	TRBV5-1	.	TRBJ2-1	CASSWGGDEQFF	TGCGCCAGCAGCTGGGGTGGCGATGAGCAGTTCTTC
few	TRBV5-1	TRBD1	TRBJ2-1	CASTLWDRSSSYNEQFF	TGCGCCAGCACCTTATGGGACAGGTCGAGCTCCTACAATGAGCAGTTCTTC
.	TRBV7-2	.	TRBJ2-3	CASSPMGLGTDTQYF	TGTGCCAGCAGCCCCATGGGACTCGGCACAGATACGCAGTATTTT
few	TRBV29-1	TRBD2	TRBJ2-3	CSVATGTTLRDTQYF	TGCAGCGTCGCTACCGGGACTACACTCAGGGATACGCAGTATTTT
.	TRBV7-2	.	TRBJ2-5	CASGGSSGEPQETQYF	TGTGCCAGCGGGGGCTCCAGCGGGGAACCCCAAGAGACCCAGTACTTC
.	TRBV6-1	.	TRBJ1-1	CASGGGGSAEAFF	TGTGCCAGCGGCGGCGGGGGTAGCGCTGAAGCTTTCTTT
.	TRBV5-1	TRBD2	TRBJ2-1	CASSLELAGGGNEQFF	TGCGCCAGCAGCTTGGAACTAGCGGGGGGTGGCAATGAGCAGTTCTTC
.	TRBV12-3/TRBV12-4	.	TRBJ1-6	CASSRQKNSPLHF	TGTGCCAGCAGCCGGCAGAAGAATTCACCCCTCCACTTT
once	TRBV2	TRBD1	TRBJ2-1	CASTYRDRTPYNEQFF	TGTGCCAGCACCTACCGGGACAGGACACCCTACAATGAGCAGTTCTTC
few	TRBV5-1	TRBD2	TRBJ2-1	CASSLDGRVRDEQFF	TGCGCCAGCAGCTTGGACGGGAGGGTTAGAGATGAGCAGTTCTTC
few	TRBV6-5	.	TRBJ1-4	CASRFQGGKLFF	TGTGCCAGCAGATTCCAGGGAGGAAAACTGTTTTTT
.	TRBV20-1	TRBD2	TRBJ2-1	CSAMVAGASSYNEQFF	TGCAGTGCTATGGTCGCGGGAGCGTCTTCCTACAATGAGCAGTTCTTC
many	TRBV20-1	TRBD1	TRBJ1-5	CSAREIQGVQPQHF	TGCAGTGCTAGAGAGATACAGGGGGTTCAGCCCCAGCATTTT
many	TRBV10-2	.	TRBJ2-5	CASSESETQYF	TGCGCCAGCAGTGAGTCGGAGACCCAGTACTTC
.	TRBV7-2	TRBD1	TRBJ2-1	CASSPSWDSNEQFF	TGTGCCAGCAGCCCTAGCTGGGACAGCAATGAGCAGTTCTTC
.	TRBV29-1	TRBD1	TRBJ2-1	CSAFYRDRGRDEQFF	TGCAGCGCATTCTACCGGGACAGGGGGCGTGATGAGCAGTTCTTC
.	TRBV5-1	.	TRBJ1-4	CASSGGLLREGEKLFF	TGCGCCAGCAGCGGGGGTTTGCTTCGAGAGGGTGAAAAACTGTTTTTT
.	TRBV4-2	TRBD1	TRBJ1-6	CASSQEGQGNNSPLHF	TGTGCCAGCAGCCAAGAGGGACAGGGAAATAATTCACCCCTCCACTTT
.	TRBV12-3/TRBV12-4	TRBD1	TRBJ1-5	CASSLGTGDKNQPQHF	TGTGCCAGCAGTTTAGGGACAGGGGACAAAAATCAGCCCCAGCATTTT
few	TRBV4-2	TRBD2	TRBJ2-3	CASSKGSGGAVEDTQYF	TGTGCCAGCAGCAAGGGTAGCGGGGGGGCCGTGGAAGATACGCAGTATTTT
.	TRBV9	.	TRBJ2-1	CASSPRERYNEQFF	TGTGCCAGCAGCCCCCGGGAGCGGTACAATGAGCAGTTCTTC
few	TRBV6-1	TRBD1	TRBJ2-2	CASSTGTANTGELFF	TGTGCCAGCAGCACCGGGACAGCGAACACCGGGGAGCTGTTTTTT
few	TRBV20-1	TRBD1	TRBJ2-7	CSATTGSSYEQYF	TGCAGCGCGACGACAGGGAGCTCCTACGAGCAGTACTTC
.	TRBV5-6	.	TRBJ2-1	CASSPTWVSYNEQFF	TGTGCCAGCAGCCCCACCTGGGTCTCCTACAATGAGCAGTTCTTC
.	TRBV28	TRBD2	TRBJ2-5	CASSRPGLAEETQYF	TGTGCCAGCAGTCGGCCGGGACTAGCGGAAGAGACCCAGTACTTC
.	TRBV4-2	.	TRBJ1-1	CASSQFRNTEAFF	TGTGCCAGCAGCCAGTTTAGGAACACTGAAGCTTTCTTT
.	TRBV6-4	.	TRBJ1-1	CASSEVEGNRAFF	TGTGCCAGCAGTGAGGTTGAGGGGAACCGGGCTTTCTTT
few	TRBV20-1	TRBD2	TRBJ2-3	CSALGLASGTDTQYF	TGCAGTGCTCTGGGACTAGCGTCGGGCACAGATACGCAGTATTTT
few	TRBV18	TRBD1	TRBJ1-5	CASSASGQGNNQPQHF	TGTGCCAGCTCAGCTAGCGGACAGGGGAACAATCAGCCCCAGCATTTT
few	TRBV28	TRBD1	TRBJ1-1	CASSSPGQGQAFF	TGTGCCAGCAGTTCACCTGGACAGGGACAAGCTTTCTTT
few	TRBV6-1	TRBD1	TRBJ2-1	CASMKTGSKLEQFF	TGTGCCAGCATGAAGACAGGGTCAAAGTTGGAGCAGTTCTTC
many	TRBV12-3/TRBV12-4	.	TRBJ2-1	CASRDSFHSYNEQFF	TGTGCCAGCAGGGACAGCTTCCACTCCTACAATGAGCAGTTCTTC
few	TRBV4-3	.	TRBJ1-1	CASSQVVETEAFF	TGCGCCAGCAGCCAAGTGGTGGAAACTGAAGCTTTCTTT
.	TRBV20-1	.	TRBJ2-3	CSARGAYTDTQYF	TGCAGTGCTAGGGGGGCCTACACAGATACGCAGTATTTT
.	TRBV7-8	.	TRBJ1-1	CASSLTRRAGTEAFF	TGTGCCAGCAGCTTGACCCGACGGGCGGGAACTGAAGCTTTCTTT
.	TRBV29-1	TRBD1	TRBJ2-7	CSVAPRDRGLDEQYF	TGCAGCGTTGCACCGAGGGACAGGGGGCTCGACGAGCAGTACTTC
.	TRBV19	TRBD2	TRBJ2-7	CASSIVGGGSSYEQYF	TGTGCCAGTAGTATAGTCGGAGGCGGGAGCTCCTACGAGCAGTACTTC
few	TRBV20-1	.	TRBJ1-2	CSARVTVSSYGYTF	TGCAGTGCTAGAGTCACAGTCTCCTCTTATGGCTACACCTTC
few	TRBV7-2	.	TRBJ1-6	CASSSQTGHNSPLHF	TGTGCCAGCAGCTCTCAAACGGGTCATAATTCACCCCTCCACTTT
.	TRBV12-3/TRBV12-4	.	TRBJ2-1	CASSALTGAQFF	TGTGCCAGCAGTGCCCTGACGGGGGCCCAGTTCTTC